This TCR beta chain is drawn from a study of T cells after yellow fever vaccination. This clonotype was counted only a few times. From the 5' RACE reads, TCRdb called clonotypes with MiXCR, one entry per CDR3 protein. The table has 450,000 to 550,000 distinct CDR3 sequences, 20% to 25% seen once; the top ten hold roughly a sixth. Germline V gives CDR1 MNHNS, CDR2 SASEGT. V was shortened by 5 bases and J by 7 bases, with 12 bases between the two germline ends. The length of the CDR3 is 14 residues. The source material was PBMCs, sampled roughly 20 days after the first yellow fever vaccination. The source of this sequence is a man between 18 and 35 years old who received the YFV17D yellow fever vaccine. The rearrangement uses TRBV6-1 and TRBJ1-6; D is undetermined. CDR3 sequence: CASSPRTDNSPLHF. CDR3 bases: TGTGCCAGCAGTCCCCGGACTGACAATTCACCCCTCCACTTT.